This T cell receptor beta chain was observed in a study of T-cell reconstitution after alpha-beta-depleted transplantation in children. V was trimmed by 7 bases and J by 0 bases, leaving 12 bases between them. The germline V gene has CDR1 MDHEN and CDR2 SYDVKM. This CDR3 comprises 15 residues. Construction of the TCRbeta library involved unique molecular identifiers. TCRdb ran MiXCR on the PCR reads and lists one entry per CDR3 protein. The sample yields around 500,000 distinct CDR3 sequences, approximately 12% seen once. This clonotype was picked up a small number of times. The material sequenced was PBMCs from the stem cell graft donor, taken from the stem cell graft. The sequence was collected from a human donor who donated a stem cell graft to a child with combined immunodeficiency. The chain links TRBV28 to TRBJ2-2, with a tentative D call TRBD2 (5 bases). As DNA, the CDR3 is TGTGCCAGCACTGGAGACTATACGAACACCGGGGAGCTGTTTTTT. This gives the protein CASTGDYTNTGELFF.